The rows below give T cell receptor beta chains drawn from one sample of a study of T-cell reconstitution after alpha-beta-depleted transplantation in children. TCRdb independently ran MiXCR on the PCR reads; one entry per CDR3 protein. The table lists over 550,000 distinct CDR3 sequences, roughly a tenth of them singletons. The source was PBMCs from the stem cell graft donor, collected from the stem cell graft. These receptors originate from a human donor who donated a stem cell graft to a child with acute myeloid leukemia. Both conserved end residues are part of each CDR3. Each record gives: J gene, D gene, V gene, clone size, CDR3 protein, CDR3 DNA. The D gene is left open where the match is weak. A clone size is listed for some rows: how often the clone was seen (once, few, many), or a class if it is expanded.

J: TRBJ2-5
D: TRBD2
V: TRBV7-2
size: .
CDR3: CASSLSGTTQETQYF
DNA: TGTGCCAGCAGCTTAAGCGGGACTACCCAAGAGACCCAGTACTTC

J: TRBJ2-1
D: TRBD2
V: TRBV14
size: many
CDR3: CASRGSNGRNYNEQFF
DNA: TGTGCCAGCAGGGGGTCCAACGGGAGGAATTACAATGAGCAGTTCTTC

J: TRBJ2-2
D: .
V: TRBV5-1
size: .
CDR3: CASSRQPGGSSNTGELFF
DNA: TGCGCCAGCAGCCGGCAACCCGGGGGCTCGAGTAACACCGGGGAGCTGTTTTTT

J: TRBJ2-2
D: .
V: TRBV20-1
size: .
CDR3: CSARPGRSIHTGELFF
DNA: TGCAGTGCTAGGCCTGGCCGCTCGATCCACACCGGGGAGCTGTTTTTT

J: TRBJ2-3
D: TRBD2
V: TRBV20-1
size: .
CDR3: CSARDGAGEVDTQYF
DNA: TGCAGTGCTAGAGATGGGGCGGGAGAGGTAGATACGCAGTATTTT

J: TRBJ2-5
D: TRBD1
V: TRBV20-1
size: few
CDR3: CSARMTGPETQYF
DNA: TGCAGTGCTAGAATGACAGGGCCAGAGACCCAGTACTTC

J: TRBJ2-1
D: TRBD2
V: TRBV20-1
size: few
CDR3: CSAALTSVAYNEQFF
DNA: TGCAGTGCCGCCCTTACTAGCGTTGCCTACAATGAGCAGTTCTTC

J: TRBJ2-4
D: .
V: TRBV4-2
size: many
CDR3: CASSQEHGAKNIQYF
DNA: TGTGCCAGCAGCCAAGAACACGGAGCAAAAAACATTCAGTACTTC

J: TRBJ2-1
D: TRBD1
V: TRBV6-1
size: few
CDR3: CASSVGRGPYNEQFF
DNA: TGTGCCAGCAGTGTGGGAAGGGGGCCGTACAATGAGCAGTTCTTC

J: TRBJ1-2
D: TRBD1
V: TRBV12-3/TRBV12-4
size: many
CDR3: CASSLTGRDGYTF
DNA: TGTGCCAGCAGCCTGACAGGGAGGGATGGCTACACCTTC

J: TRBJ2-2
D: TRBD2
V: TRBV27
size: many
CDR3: CASKEYEGANRDYYTGELFF
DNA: TGTGCCAGCAAGGAATATGAAGGGGCAAACCGGGACTACTACACCGGGGAGCTGTTTTTT

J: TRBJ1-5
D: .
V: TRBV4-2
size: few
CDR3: CASSQVGIRERGNQPQHF
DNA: TGTGCCAGCAGCCAAGTGGGCATAAGGGAGCGGGGCAATCAGCCCCAGCATTTT

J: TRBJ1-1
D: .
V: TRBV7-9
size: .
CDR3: CASSQPGESREAFF
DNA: TGTGCCAGCAGTCAGCCAGGGGAAAGCCGTGAAGCTTTCTTT

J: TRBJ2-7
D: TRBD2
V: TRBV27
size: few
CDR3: CASSDGLAGGPRGLEQYF
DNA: TGTGCCAGCAGTGATGGACTAGCGGGAGGGCCTAGGGGCCTGGAGCAGTACTTC

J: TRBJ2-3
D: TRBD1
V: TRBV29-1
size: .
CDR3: CSVEIQGQNTNTQYF
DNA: TGCAGCGTTGAAATTCAGGGACAGAATACTAATACGCAGTATTTT

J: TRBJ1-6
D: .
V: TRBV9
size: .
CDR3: CASSVMGYNSPLHF
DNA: TGTGCCAGCAGCGTAATGGGTTATAATTCACCCCTCCACTTT